These 11 T cell receptor beta chains came from one sample sequenced in a study of cytomegalovirus exposure and HLA in healthy donors. The PCR ran on 60 Vbeta and 13 Jbeta primers. Using immunoSEQ multiplex PCR, the repertoire was profiled, and TCRdb retains in-frame clones only, with some absent. The data hold 110,000 or so clones, with approximately 80% observed a single time. Material: PBMCs. The receptors come from a woman between 18 and 29 years old in good health and CMV-seronegative.

The J gene is TRBJ2-5, the V gene TRBV7-9; the D gene is possibly TRBD2 (6 bases). There are 15 residues in the CDR3. The V and J ends lost 6 bases and 1 base respectively, with 15 bases between them. Germline loops: CDR1 SEHNR, CDR2 FQNEAQ (reference sequence). The CDR3 protein is CASRLGGGGQETQYF. The CDR3 coding sequence is TGTGCCAGCAGGTTGGGTGGGGGAGGCCAAGAGACCCAGTACTTC.

The chain combines TRBV6-5 with TRBJ2-1, with 9 bases aligning to TRBD2. This CDR3 is built from 14 residues. Germline lookup yields CDR1 MNHEY and CDR2 SVGAGI. V lost 6 bases to trimming and J lost 6 bases; unmatched junction nucleotides: 6. The CDR3: CASSVSGSGNEQFF. The CDR3 DNA follows: TGTGCCAGCAGCGTTAGCGGGAGTGGCAATGAGCAGTTCTTC.

This chain connects TRBV7-9 to TRBJ1-2; weak D call: TRBD1 (5 bases). The V gene lost 2 bases and the J gene lost 5 bases, with 12 bases spanning the gap. The germline V gene has CDR1 SEHNR and CDR2 FQNEAQ (reference sequence). The length of the CDR3 is 14 residues. The CDR3 DNA is TGTGCCAGCAGCTTACAGGGAAAAAGATATGGCTACACCTTC. It codes for CASSLQGKRYGYTF.

This clone was detected a few times. The gene calls are TRBV15 and TRBJ1-2, with a possible D match to TRBD1 (6 bases). Per germline, CDR1 LNHNV and CDR2 YYDKDF (reference sequence). Trimming pared 0 bases from V and 6 bases from J, leaving 11 bases between. The CDR3 length is 14 residues. CDR3 sequence: CATSREGGANGYTF. CDR3 DNA: TGTGCCACCAGCAGAGAAGGGGGGGCGAATGGCTACACCTTC.

This clone occurred a few times. The rearrangement joins TRBV14 to TRBJ1-5, with D unclear. The V and J ends lost 0 bases and 2 bases respectively, with 14 bases between them. The CDR3 sequence is 17 residues long. CDR1 SGHDN and CDR2 FVKESK come from the germline V gene. The CDR3 DNA follows: TGTGCCAGCAGCCAAGATCGGAGGGTACTCGGCAATCAGCCCCAGCATTTT. Translation gives CASSQDRRVLGNQPQHF.

The rearrangement uses TRBV19 and TRBJ1-5; D unclear. V dropped 1 base and J dropped 0 bases, with 7 bases sitting between them. CDR1 is LNHDA and CDR2 is SQIVND in the germline V gene (reference sequence). There are 15 residues in the CDR3. The CDR3 spells CASSIGQNSNQPQHF. CDR3 DNA sequence: TGTGCCAGTAGTATAGGCCAGAATAGCAATCAGCCCCAGCATTTT.

The V and J genes are TRBV4-3 and TRBJ2-7; D gene uncertain. CDR3 length equals 15 residues. Looked up from germline, CDR1 is LGHNA and CDR2 is YSLEER. V dropped 0 bases and J dropped 2 bases, with 11 bases sitting between them. The CDR3 sequence is CASSQDRKSPYEQYF. The DNA for the CDR3 is TGCGCCAGCAGCCAAGATAGAAAGTCCCCCTACGAGCAGTACTTC.

The chain employs TRBV5-6 and TRBJ2-2, with 7 bases fitting TRBD1. Germline CDR1 SGHDT, CDR2 YYEEEE. V lost 3 bases and J lost 5; bases outside the gene matches: 16. The CDR3 consists of 18 residues. The chain's CDR3 is CASSYPGEGALGTGELFF. The CDR3 DNA is TGTGCCAGCAGCTATCCAGGAGAGGGGGCGCTTGGGACCGGGGAGCTGTTTTTT.

The gene calls are TRBV5-6 and TRBJ1-2; TRBD1 is a possible D gene (6 bases). The CDR3 runs to 14 residues. V was shortened by 4 bases and J by 3 bases, with 13 bases between the two germline ends. Per the germline V gene, CDR1 is SGHDT and CDR2 is YYEEEE. The CDR3 coding sequence is TGTGCCAGCAGCACCCTGGGACACGACTATGGCTACACCTTC. It specifies CASSTLGHDYGYTF.

The rearrangement joins TRBV4-3 to TRBJ1-2; D might be TRBD1 (5 bases). CDR1 is LGHNA and CDR2 is YSLEER in the germline V gene. Trimming left V 1 base short and J 5 bases short, with 14 bases between. This CDR3 contains 15 residues. The CDR3 DNA is TGCGCCAGCAGCCAAGGTCCCAGGGATGCGTATGGCTACACCTTC. Protein product: CASSQGPRDAYGYTF.

Here the CDR3 reads CASRYRDRAYEQYF. The CDR3 bases are TGTGCCAGCAGATACCGGGACAGAGCCTACGAGCAGTACTTC. The genes are TRBV5-8 and TRBJ2-7, with 7 bases that match TRBD1. The germline gives CDR1 SGHTS, CDR2 YDEGEE. The ends lost 5 bases at V and 2 bases at J; junction bases unmatched: 7. This CDR3 has 14 residues.